This entry concerns a single TCR beta chain. It was with 60 Vbeta and 13 Jbeta primers that the PCR ran. Profiling relied on immunoSEQ multiplex PCR, and the TCRdb table lists in-frame clones only, not all of them. The repertoire includes around 120,000 clones, around 63% of them detected once, and 9% to 10% sits in the top ten. The entry originates in a study of cytomegalovirus exposure and HLA in healthy donors. Study-level information: Among the approximately 400 genotyped donors, around 85% were placed in the Caucasian-associated ancestry cluster.

V was clipped by 7 bases and J by 7 bases, with 16 bases between them. The CDR3 is made up of 13 amino acids. Germline V CDR1 and CDR2: MNHEY, SVGAGI. This clonotype was obtained from a man aged 40-55 years in good health and CMV-seropositive. This chain uses TRBV6-5 with TRBJ1-1, with D perhaps TRBD1 (5 bases). The sample comprised PBMCs. The CDR3 nucleotides are TGTGCCAGCACGGAAAGGGGCTTGGGTGAAGCTTTCTTT. Residues: CASTERGLGEAFF.